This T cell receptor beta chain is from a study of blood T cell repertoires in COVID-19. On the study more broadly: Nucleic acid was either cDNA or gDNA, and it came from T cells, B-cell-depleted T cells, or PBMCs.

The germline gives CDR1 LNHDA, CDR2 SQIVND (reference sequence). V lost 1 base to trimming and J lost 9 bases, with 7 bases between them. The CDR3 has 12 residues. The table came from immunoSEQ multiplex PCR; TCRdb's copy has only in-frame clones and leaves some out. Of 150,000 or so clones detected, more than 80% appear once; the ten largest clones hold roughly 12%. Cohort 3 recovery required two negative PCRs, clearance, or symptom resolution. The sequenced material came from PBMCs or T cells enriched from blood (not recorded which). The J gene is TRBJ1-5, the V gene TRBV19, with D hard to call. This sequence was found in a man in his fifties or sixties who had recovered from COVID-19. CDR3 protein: CASSIGEGPQHF. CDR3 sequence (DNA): TGTGCCAGTAGTATAGGGGAGGGGCCCCAGCATTTT.